The 10 T cell receptor beta chains presented below share a single source sample, sequenced in a study of blood T cell repertoires in COVID-19 (dated by TCRdb to the early 2020s). Library generation was performed with the immunoSEQ multiplex PCR assay. TCRdb limited this immuneACCESS table to in-frame rearrangements with V and J called. A share of clones is missing; checked studies link under half to unresolved V genes, and the rest is unexplained. The sample profile shows roughly 110,000 clones; roughly 90% of them were found once. The leading ten clones occupy 4% to 6% of the sample. Sample: peripheral blood. The receptor source for this set is a man aged 40-49 years with active or convalescent COVID-19.

The J gene is TRBJ2-7, the V gene TRBV4-2; 13 nucleotides align to TRBD2. This CDR3 spans 16 amino acids. After removal of 3 bases from V and 4 bases from J, the junction contained 6 bases not matched to a gene. Germline CDR1 LGHNA, CDR2 YNFKEQ. The CDR3 DNA is TGTGCCAGCAGCCACCCCGGACTAGCGGGAGAGTACGAGCAGTACTTC. Residues: CASSHPGLAGEYEQYF.

A word on this clone: The sample carries other DNA sequences with the same CDR3. This chain joins TRBV5-1 and TRBJ2-1, with TRBD2 identical over 10 bases. Trimming removed 3 bases from V and 0 bases from J; junction bases left unmatched: 0. This CDR3 spans 15 amino acids. CDR1 is SGHRS and CDR2 is YFSETQ in the germline V gene. CDR3 coding DNA: TGCGCCAGCAGCTCTAGCGGGGGCTCCTACAATGAGCAGTTCTTC. It codes for CASSSSGGSYNEQFF.

The chain carries TRBV6-5 and TRBJ2-7; TRBD1 matches at 7 bases. The CDR3 length is 14 residues. Losses at the gene ends were 6 bases for V and 6 bases for J; bases not matched to a gene: 11. Germline loops: CDR1 MNHEY, CDR2 SVGAGI. The CDR3 loop is CASSYTENRGEQYF. The CDR3 DNA reads as TGTGCCAGCAGCTACACGGAGAACAGGGGCGAGCAGTACTTC.

The gene calls are TRBV4-3 and TRBJ2-5; TRBD2 is a possible D gene (6 bases). The V end was cut by 0 bases, the J end by 1 base, with 9 bases between. The CDR3 contains 15 residues. Per the germline V gene, CDR1 is LGHNA and CDR2 is YSLEER. In DNA form, the CDR3 reads TGCGCCAGCAGCCAAGATAAGCGGGCCCAAGAGACCCAGTACTTC. Residues: CASSQDKRAQETQYF.

The chain is built from TRBV5-5 and TRBJ2-1; D gene unclear. The ends were cut back, 0 bases at V and 7 bases at J, with 8 bases in the middle. The CDR3 is 13 residues long. The V gene's germline CDR1 is SGHKS and CDR2 YYEKEE (reference sequence). CDR3 in DNA: TGTGCCAGCAGCTTGGCGGGTAGGAATGAGCAGTTCTTC. Protein: CASSLAGRNEQFF. The entire variable domain, with the rest obtained from reference TRBV5-5 and TRBJ2-1, is as follows: DAGVTQSPTHLIKTRGQQVTLRCSPISGHKSVSWYQQVLGQGPQFIFQYYEKEERGRGNFPDRFSARQFPNYSSELNVNALLLGDSALYLCASSLAGRNEQFFGPGTRLTVL.

V usage is TRBV19 and J usage is TRBJ1-5; D unresolved. CDR1 is LNHDA and CDR2 is SQIVND in the germline V gene (reference sequence). The CDR3 runs to 15 residues. V lost 1 base and J lost 1, with 8 bases in between. The CDR3 is CASSIVHNSNQPQHF. For the CDR3, the DNA is TGTGCCAGTAGTATAGTCCACAACAGCAATCAGCCCCAGCATTTT.

The chain employs TRBV5-1 and TRBJ2-2; 7 nucleotides line up with TRBD1. Trimming at V came to 1 base and at J to 0 bases, leaving 3 bases not matched to a gene. The CDR3 runs 16 residues. CDR1 is SGHRS, CDR2 YFSETQ, per germline. The CDR3 coding sequence is TGCGCCAGCAGCTTGAGAACAGGGGCGAACACCGGGGAGCTGTTTTTT. Protein: CASSLRTGANTGELFF.

The CDR3 DNA is TGCAGTGGAGGGATCCGGGAGCAGTTCTTC. This translates into CSGGIREQFF. The rearrangement joins TRBV20-1 to TRBJ2-1; tentatively, D is TRBD2 (5 bases). Germline V lookup: CDR1 DFQATT, CDR2 SNEGSKA (reference sequence). Deletions cut 7 bases from V and 10 bases from J, with 11 bases between. The CDR3 has 10 amino acids.

The rearrangement links TRBV2 to TRBJ2-5; D possibly corresponds to TRBD1 (6 bases). The CDR3 has 13 residues. Trimming stripped 6 bases from V and 7 bases from J, with 15 bases between. Germline-derived CDR1 and CDR2 are SNHLY and FYNNEI. CDR3 in DNA: TGTGCCAGCAGGGGGGCAGGGCTGGGGACCCAGTACTTC. Its translation is CASRGAGLGTQYF.

The chain couples TRBV6-4 to TRBJ1-1; D not certain. There are 15 residues in the CDR3. The ends were cut back, 4 bases at V and 1 base at J, with 13 bases in the middle. Germline V CDR1 and CDR2: MRHNA, SNTAGT. Here the CDR3 reads CASSAMGGPNTEAFF. DNA of the CDR3: TGTGCCAGCAGTGCGATGGGCGGGCCGAACACTGAAGCTTTCTTT.